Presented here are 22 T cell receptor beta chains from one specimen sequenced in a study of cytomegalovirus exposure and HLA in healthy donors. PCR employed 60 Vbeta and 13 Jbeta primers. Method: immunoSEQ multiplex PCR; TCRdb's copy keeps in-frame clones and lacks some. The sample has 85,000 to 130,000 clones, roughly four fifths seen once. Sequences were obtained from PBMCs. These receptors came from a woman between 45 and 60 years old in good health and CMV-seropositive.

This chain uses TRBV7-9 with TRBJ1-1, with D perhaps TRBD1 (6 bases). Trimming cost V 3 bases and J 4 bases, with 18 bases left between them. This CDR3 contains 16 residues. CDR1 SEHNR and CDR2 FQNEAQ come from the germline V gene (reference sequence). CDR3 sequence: CASSFWGGEQGTEAFF. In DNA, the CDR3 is TGTGCCAGCAGCTTTTGGGGTGGGGAACAGGGCACTGAAGCTTTCTTT. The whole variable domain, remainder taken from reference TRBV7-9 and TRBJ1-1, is DTGVSQNPRHKITKRGQNVTFRCDPISEHNRLYWYRQTLGQGPEFLTYFQNEAQLEKSRLLSDRFSAERPKGSFSTLEIQRTEQGDSAMYLCASSFWGGEQGTEAFFGQGTRLTVV.

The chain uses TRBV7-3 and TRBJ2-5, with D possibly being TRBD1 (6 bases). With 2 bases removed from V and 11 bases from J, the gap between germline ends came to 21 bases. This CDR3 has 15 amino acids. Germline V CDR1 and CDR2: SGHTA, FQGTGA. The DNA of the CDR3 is TGTGCCAGCAGCTTAGACACAGGACAGCTAGTTAAGCAGTACTTC. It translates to CASSLDTGQLVKQYF.

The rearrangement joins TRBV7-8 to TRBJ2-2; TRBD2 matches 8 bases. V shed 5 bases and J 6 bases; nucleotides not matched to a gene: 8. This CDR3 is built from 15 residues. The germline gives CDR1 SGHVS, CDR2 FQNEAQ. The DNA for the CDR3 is TGTGCCAGCAGCACCACTAACGGGAGGGCCGGGGAGCTGTTTTTT. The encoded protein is CASSTTNGRAGELFF.

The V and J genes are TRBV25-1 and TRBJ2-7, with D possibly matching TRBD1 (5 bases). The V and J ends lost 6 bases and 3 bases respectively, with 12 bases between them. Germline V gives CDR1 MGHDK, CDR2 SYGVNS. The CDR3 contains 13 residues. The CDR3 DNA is TGTGCCAGCAGCAATCTAGGGGTCTACGAGCAGTACTTC. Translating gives CASSNLGVYEQYF.

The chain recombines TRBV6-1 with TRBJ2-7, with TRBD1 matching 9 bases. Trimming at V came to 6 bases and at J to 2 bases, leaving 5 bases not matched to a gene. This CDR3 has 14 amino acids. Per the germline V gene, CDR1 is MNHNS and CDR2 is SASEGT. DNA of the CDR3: TGTGCCAGCAGGGCCGGGACAGGGACCTACGAGCAGTACTTC. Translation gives CASRAGTGTYEQYF.

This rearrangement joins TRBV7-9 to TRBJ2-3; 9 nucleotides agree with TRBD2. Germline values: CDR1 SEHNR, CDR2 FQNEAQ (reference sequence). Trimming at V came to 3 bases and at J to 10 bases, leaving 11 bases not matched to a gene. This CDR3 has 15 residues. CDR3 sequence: CASSFREASGEAQYF. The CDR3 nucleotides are TGTGCCAGCAGCTTCCGGGAGGCTAGCGGGGAGGCGCAGTATTTT.

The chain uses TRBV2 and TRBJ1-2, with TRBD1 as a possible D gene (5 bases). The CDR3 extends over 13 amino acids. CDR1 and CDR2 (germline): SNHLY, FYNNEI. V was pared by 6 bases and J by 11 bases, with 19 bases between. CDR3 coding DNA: TGTGCCAGCAGCCGAGCCCGGGGGGGACCGTACACCTTC. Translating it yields CASSRARGGPYTF.

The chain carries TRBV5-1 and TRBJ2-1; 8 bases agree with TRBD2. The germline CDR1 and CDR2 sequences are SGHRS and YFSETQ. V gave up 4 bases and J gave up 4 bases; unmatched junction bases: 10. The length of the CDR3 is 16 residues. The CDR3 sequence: CASSPDGGGRYNEQFF. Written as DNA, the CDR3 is TGCGCCAGCAGCCCGGATGGCGGGGGGCGGTACAATGAGCAGTTCTTC.

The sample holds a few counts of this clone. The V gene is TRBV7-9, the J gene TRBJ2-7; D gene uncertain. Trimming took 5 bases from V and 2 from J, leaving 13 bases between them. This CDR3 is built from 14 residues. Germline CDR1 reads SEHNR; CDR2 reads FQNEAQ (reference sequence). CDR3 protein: CASSPVLAPYEQYF. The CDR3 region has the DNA TGTGCCAGCAGCCCCGTTTTAGCTCCCTACGAGCAGTACTTC.

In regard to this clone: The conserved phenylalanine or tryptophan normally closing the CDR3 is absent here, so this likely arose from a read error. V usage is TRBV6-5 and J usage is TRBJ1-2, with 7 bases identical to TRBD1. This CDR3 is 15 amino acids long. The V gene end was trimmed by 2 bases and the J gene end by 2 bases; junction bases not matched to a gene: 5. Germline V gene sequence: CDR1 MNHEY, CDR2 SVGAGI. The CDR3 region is CASSYGYRGNYGYTL. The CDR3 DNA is TGTGCCAGCAGTTACGGGTACAGGGGAAACTATGGCTACACCCTC.

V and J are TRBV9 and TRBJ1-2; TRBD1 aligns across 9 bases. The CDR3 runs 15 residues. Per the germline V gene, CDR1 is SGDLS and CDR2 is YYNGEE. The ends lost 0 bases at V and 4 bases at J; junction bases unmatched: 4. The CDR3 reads CASSVALGQGYGYTF. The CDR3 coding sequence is TGTGCCAGCAGCGTAGCCCTGGGACAGGGCTATGGCTACACCTTC.

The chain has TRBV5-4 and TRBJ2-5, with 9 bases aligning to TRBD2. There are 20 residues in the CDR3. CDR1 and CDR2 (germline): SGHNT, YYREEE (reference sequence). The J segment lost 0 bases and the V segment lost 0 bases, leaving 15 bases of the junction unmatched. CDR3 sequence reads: CASSLAGGGWVAGDQETQYF. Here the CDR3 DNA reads TGTGCCAGCAGCTTGGCGGGAGGGGGATGGGTAGCGGGGGACCAAGAGACCCAGTACTTC.

CDR3 sequence reads: CASSTQGDTEAFF. CDR3 DNA sequence: TGTGCCAGCAGCACCCAAGGGGACACTGAAGCTTTCTTT. The chain combines TRBV9 with TRBJ1-1; D possibly corresponds to TRBD1 (5 bases). The length of the CDR3 is 13 residues. Germline CDR1 SGDLS, CDR2 YYNGEE. V lost 4 bases and J 3 bases, leaving 10 bases between the germline ends. The whole variable domain, remainder taken from reference TRBV9 and TRBJ1-1, is DSGVTQTPKHLITATGQRVTLRCSPRSGDLSVYWYQQSLDQGLQFLIQYYNGEERAKGNILERFSAQQFPDLHSELNLSSLELGDSALYFCASSTQGDTEAFFGQGTRLTVV.

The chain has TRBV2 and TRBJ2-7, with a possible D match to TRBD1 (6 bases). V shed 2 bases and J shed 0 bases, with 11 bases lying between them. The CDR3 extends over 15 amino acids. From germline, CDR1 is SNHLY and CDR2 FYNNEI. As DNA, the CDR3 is TGTGCCAGCAGTGAACAGGGGACCCTCTCCTACGAGCAGTACTTC. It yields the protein CASSEQGTLSYEQYF.

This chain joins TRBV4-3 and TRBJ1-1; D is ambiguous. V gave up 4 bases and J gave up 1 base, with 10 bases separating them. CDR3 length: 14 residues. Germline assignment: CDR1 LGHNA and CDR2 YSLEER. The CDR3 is CASSPLDGNTEAFF. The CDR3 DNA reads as TGCGCCAGCAGCCCCCTAGATGGGAACACTGAAGCTTTCTTT.

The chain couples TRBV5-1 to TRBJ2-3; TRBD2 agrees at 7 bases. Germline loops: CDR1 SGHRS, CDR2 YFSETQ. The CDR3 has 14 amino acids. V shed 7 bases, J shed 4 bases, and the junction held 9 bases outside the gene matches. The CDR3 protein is CASFGGGNADTQYF. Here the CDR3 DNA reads TGCGCCAGCTTTGGCGGGGGAAACGCAGATACGCAGTATTTT.

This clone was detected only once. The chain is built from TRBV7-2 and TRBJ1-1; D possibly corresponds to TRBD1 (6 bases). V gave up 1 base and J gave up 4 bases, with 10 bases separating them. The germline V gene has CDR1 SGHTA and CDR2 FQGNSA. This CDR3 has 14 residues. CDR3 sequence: CASSLDPQGTEAFF. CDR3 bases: TGTGCCAGCAGCTTAGATCCACAGGGCACTGAAGCTTTCTTT.

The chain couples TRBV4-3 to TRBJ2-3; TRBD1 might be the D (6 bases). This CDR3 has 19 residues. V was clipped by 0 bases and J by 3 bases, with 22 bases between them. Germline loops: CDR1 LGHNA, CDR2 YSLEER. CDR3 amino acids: CASSQDRDWGHVATDTQYF. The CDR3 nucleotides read TGCGCCAGCAGCCAAGATCGTGATTGGGGACACGTTGCTACAGATACGCAGTATTTT.

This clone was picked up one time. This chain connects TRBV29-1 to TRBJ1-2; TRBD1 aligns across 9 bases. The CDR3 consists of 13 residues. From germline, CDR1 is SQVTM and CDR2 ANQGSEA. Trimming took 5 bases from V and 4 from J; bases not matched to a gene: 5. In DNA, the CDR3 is TGCAGCGTTACCGGGACAGGGTTCTATGGCTACACCTTC. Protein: CSVTGTGFYGYTF. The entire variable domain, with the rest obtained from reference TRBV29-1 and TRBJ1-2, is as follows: SAVISQKPSRDICQRGTSLTIQCQVDSQVTMMFWYRQQPGQSLTLIATANQGSEATYESGFVIDKFPISRPNLTFSTLTVSNMSPEDSSIYLCSVTGTGFYGYTFGSGTRLTVV.

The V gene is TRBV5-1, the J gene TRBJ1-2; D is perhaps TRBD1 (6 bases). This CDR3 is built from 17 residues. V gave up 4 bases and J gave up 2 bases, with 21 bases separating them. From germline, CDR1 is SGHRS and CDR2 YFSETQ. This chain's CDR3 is CASSPTAFGQTNYGYTF. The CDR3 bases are TGCGCCAGCAGCCCGACCGCTTTTGGACAGACCAACTATGGCTACACCTTC. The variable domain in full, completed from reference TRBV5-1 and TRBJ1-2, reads KAGVTQTPRYLIKTRGQQVTLSCSPISGHRSVSWYQQTPGQGLQFLFEYFSETQRNKGNFPGRFSGRQFSNSRSEMNVSTLELGDSALYLCASSPTAFGQTNYGYTFGSGTRLTVV.

The CDR3 is CASSSRPIQGLGEKLFF. Written as DNA, the CDR3 is TGTGCCAGCAGCTCACGACCAATACAGGGTCTGGGTGAAAAACTGTTTTTT. V is TRBV5-8 and J is TRBJ1-4; possible D gene TRBD1, 6 bases. Germline V gene lookup returns CDR1 SGHTS and CDR2 YDEGEE. This CDR3 comprises 17 residues. Trimming pared 3 bases from V and 7 bases from J, leaving 22 bases between.

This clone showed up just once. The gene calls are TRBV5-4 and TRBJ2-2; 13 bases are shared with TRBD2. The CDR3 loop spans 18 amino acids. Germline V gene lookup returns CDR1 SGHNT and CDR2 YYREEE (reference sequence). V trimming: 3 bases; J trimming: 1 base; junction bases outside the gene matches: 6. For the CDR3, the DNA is TGTGCCAGCAGCTCCGGACTAGCGGGGGCCCTGAACACCGGGGAGCTGTTTTTT. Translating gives CASSSGLAGALNTGELFF.